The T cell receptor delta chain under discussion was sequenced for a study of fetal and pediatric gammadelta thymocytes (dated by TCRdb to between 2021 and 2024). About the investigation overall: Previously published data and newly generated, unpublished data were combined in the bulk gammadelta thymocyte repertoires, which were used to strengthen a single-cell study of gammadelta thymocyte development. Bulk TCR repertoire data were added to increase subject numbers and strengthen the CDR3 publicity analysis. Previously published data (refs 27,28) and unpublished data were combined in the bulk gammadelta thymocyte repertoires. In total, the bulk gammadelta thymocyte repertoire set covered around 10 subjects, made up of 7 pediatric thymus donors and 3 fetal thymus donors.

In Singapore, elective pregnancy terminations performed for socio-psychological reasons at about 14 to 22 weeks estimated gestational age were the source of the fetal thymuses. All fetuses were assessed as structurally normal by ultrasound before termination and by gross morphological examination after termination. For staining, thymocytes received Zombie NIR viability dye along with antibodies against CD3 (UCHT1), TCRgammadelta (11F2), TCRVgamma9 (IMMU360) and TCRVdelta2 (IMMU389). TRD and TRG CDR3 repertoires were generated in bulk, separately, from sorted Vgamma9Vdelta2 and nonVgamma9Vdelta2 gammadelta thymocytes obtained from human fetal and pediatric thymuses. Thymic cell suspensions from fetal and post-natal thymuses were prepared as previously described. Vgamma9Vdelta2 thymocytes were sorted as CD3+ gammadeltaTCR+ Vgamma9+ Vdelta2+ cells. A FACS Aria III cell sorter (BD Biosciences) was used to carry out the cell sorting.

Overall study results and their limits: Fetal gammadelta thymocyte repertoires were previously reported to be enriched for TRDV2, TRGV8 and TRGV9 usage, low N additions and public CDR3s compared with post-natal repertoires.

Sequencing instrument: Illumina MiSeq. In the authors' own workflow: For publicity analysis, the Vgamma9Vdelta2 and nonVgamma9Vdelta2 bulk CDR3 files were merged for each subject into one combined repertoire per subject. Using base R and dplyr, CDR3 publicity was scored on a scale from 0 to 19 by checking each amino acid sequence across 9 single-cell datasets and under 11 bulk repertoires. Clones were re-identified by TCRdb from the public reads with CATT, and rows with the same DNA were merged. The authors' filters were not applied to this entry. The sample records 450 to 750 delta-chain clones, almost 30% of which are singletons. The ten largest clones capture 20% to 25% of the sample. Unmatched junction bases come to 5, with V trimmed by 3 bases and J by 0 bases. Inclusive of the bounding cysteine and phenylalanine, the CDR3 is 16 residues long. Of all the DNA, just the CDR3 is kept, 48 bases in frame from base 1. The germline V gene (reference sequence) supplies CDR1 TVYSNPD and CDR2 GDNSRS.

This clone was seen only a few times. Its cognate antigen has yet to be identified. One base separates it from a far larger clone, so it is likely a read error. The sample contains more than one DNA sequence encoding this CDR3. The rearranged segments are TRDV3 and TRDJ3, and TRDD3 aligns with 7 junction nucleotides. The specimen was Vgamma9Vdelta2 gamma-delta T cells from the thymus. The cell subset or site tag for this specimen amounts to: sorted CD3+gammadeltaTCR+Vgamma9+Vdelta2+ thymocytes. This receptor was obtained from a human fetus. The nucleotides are TGTGCCTTCTGTCTGGGGGGCTCCTGGGACACCCGACAGATGTTTTTC. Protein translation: CAFCLGGSWDTRQMFF.